These 25 T cell receptor beta chains originate from one sample sequenced in a study of a mutant IDH1 vaccine in newly diagnosed glioma. Profiling relied on immunoSEQ multiplex PCR, and the TCRdb table lists in-frame clones only, not all of them. The sample carries about 56,000 clones, around 75% recorded once. No antigens are known for them. The time point was: week 47, end of study. Every single dose of the vaccine, 300 ug of mutant IDH1 20-mer peptide, came with topical imiquimod. The source was PBMCs, collected from a glioma patient whose treatment included an IDH1 peptide vaccine. Receptors were obtained from a man aged 45-65 years with glioma.

This sequence joins TRBV6-5 and TRBJ1-2; D gene ambiguous. Trimming removed 6 bases from V and 7 bases from J, with 18 bases in between. This CDR3 has 14 residues. CDR1 and CDR2 (germline): MNHEY, SVGAGI. The CDR3: CASSSGSKWGGYTF. In DNA form, the CDR3 reads TGTGCCAGCAGCTCCGGGTCAAAATGGGGTGGCTACACCTTC.

V and J are TRBV5-1 and TRBJ1-1; maybe TRBD1 (6 bases). Trimming removed 2 bases at V and 5 bases at J, with 10 bases between. The CDR3 spans 13 residues. In germline, CDR1 is SGHRS, CDR2 YFSETQ. The DNA of the CDR3 is TGCGCCAGCAGCTTACAGGGAGAAACTGAAGCTTTCTTT. Translation: CASSLQGETEAFF.

The chain uses TRBV19 and TRBJ1-5; no clear D. Between the trimmed V and J ends, which lost 5 bases and 2 bases, there was a span of 7 bases. The V gene's germline CDR1 is LNHDA and CDR2 SQIVND (reference sequence). This CDR3 has 13 amino acids. CDR3 protein: CASSSRGNQPQHF. The CDR3 coding sequence is TGTGCCAGTAGTTCCCGCGGCAATCAGCCCCAGCATTTT.

The chain couples TRBV9 to TRBJ1-2; D unclear. The CDR3 spans 15 residues. Between the trimmed V and J ends, which lost 0 bases and 4 bases, there was a span of 13 bases. Germline V gives CDR1 SGDLS, CDR2 YYNGEE. CDR3 DNA sequence: TGTGCCAGCAGCGTAGGTGGGAAGGGTAGCTATGGCTACACCTTC. Protein: CASSVGGKGSYGYTF. Filled out from reference TRBV9 and TRBJ1-2, the complete variable domain reads DSGVTQTPKHLITATGQRVTLRCSPRSGDLSVYWYQQSLDQGLQFLIQYYNGEERAKGNILERFSAQQFPDLHSELNLSSLELGDSALYFCASSVGGKGSYGYTFGSGTRLTVV.

The genes are TRBV5-1 and TRBJ2-7, with D perhaps being TRBD1 or TRBD2 (5 bases each). V shed 0 bases and J shed 1 base, with 11 bases lying between them. The CDR3 loop spans 15 amino acids. Germline V CDR1 and CDR2: SGHRS, YFSETQ. For the CDR3, the DNA is TGCGCCAGCAGCTTGGAACCGGGGACGTCCTACGAGCAGTACTTC. Its protein is CASSLEPGTSYEQYF.

The chain is built from TRBV27 and TRBJ2-3, with 8 bases matching TRBD2. CDR1 MNHEY and CDR2 SMNVEV come from the germline V gene (reference sequence). The ends lost 3 bases at V and 4 bases at J; junction bases unmatched: 9. The CDR3 sequence is 16 residues long. CDR3 sequence reads: CASSFLAGVPPDTQYF. CDR3 coding DNA: TGTGCCAGCAGTTTCCTAGCGGGCGTCCCACCAGATACGCAGTATTTT.

As for this clone: Distinct nucleotide sequences in the sample also encode this CDR3. This chain links TRBV9 with TRBJ2-7; 7 positions match TRBD1. Trimming removed 4 bases from V and 3 bases from J; junction bases left unmatched: 1. CDR3 length: 12 amino acids. In germline, CDR1 is SGDLS, CDR2 YYNGEE. DNA of the CDR3: TGTGCCAGCAGCAGGGACAGCTACGAGCAGTACTTC. The encoded protein is CASSRDSYEQYF.

This rearrangement joins TRBV18 to TRBJ1-5; the D gene is possibly TRBD1 (6 bases). Germline CDR1 and CDR2: KGHSH and LQKENI. V shed 2 bases and J shed 0 bases, with 8 bases lying between them. CDR3 length equals 15 residues. The CDR3 coding sequence is TGTGCCAGCTCACCAGGACAGCATAGCAATCAGCCCCAGCATTTT. Translation gives CASSPGQHSNQPQHF.

The J gene is TRBJ1-4, the V gene TRBV28, with 7 bases that match TRBD1. The germline V gene has CDR1 MDHEN and CDR2 SYDVKM. The V segment lost 8 bases and the J segment 1 base; nucleotides outside the gene matches: 7. This CDR3 region has 15 residues. This CDR3 is CASGTADLTNEKLFF. CDR3 coding DNA: TGTGCCAGCGGGACAGCGGACCTAACTAATGAAAAACTGTTTTTT.

This clone came up a few times. The V and J genes are TRBV10-3 and TRBJ2-1; possibly TRBD1 for D (5 bases). In germline, CDR1 is ENHRY, CDR2 SYGVKD. V was cut by 3 bases and J by 3 bases, with 12 bases left in between. CDR3 length equals 15 residues. The CDR3 DNA is TGTGCCATCAGTGAAGGGGCGAGCCTCTACAATGAGCAGTTCTTC. Its protein product is CAISEGASLYNEQFF.

This sequence joins TRBV30 and TRBJ2-6, with D possibly called TRBD1 or TRBD2 (6 bases each). Trimming pared 0 bases from V and 1 base from J, leaving 7 bases between. CDR3 length: 15 residues. Germline V CDR1 and CDR2: GTSNPN, SVGIG (reference sequence). CDR3 nucleotides: TGTGCCTGGAGTGTAGGGGGGTCTGGGGCCAACGTCCTGACTTTC. It is translated as CAWSVGGSGANVLTF.

The chain is built from TRBV4-1 and TRBJ1-1; TRBD1 agrees at 7 bases. CDR3 length: 15 amino acids. V shed 2 bases, J shed 7 bases, and the junction held 10 bases outside the gene matches. Germline CDR1 and CDR2: MGHRA and YSYEKL. The CDR3 DNA reads as TGCGCCAGCAGCCAACCCGACAGGGAGGGAGTTGAAGCTTTCTTT. It codes for CASSQPDREGVEAFF.

Note on this clone: A much bigger clone sits one base away, suggesting this may be a read error. Other DNA sequences in the sample encode the same CDR3. V usage is TRBV7-9 and J usage is TRBJ1-5; possible D gene TRBD1, 6 bases. The V end was cut by 2 bases, the J end by 1 base, with 6 bases between. CDR1 and CDR2 (germline): SEHNR, FQNEAQ (reference sequence). This CDR3 comprises 14 residues. CDR3 protein: CASSLQGSNQPQHF. CDR3 DNA sequence: TGTGCCAGCAGCTTACAGGGGAGCAATCAGCCCCAGCATTTT.

J is TRBJ1-2 and V is TRBV5-1; TRBD1 might be the D (5 bases). V was cut by 1 base and J by 4 bases, with 14 bases left in between. This CDR3 is 15 amino acids long. The V gene's germline CDR1 is SGHRS and CDR2 YFSETQ. This chain's CDR3 is CASSLWGEGGYGYTF. The DNA for the CDR3 is TGCGCCAGCAGCTTGTGGGGGGAAGGTGGCTATGGCTACACCTTC.

The V gene is TRBV5-1, the J gene TRBJ2-1, with 7 bases matching TRBD2. V was pared by 3 bases and J by 8 bases, with 2 bases of the junction left unmatched. CDR1 is SGHRS, CDR2 YFSETQ, per germline. The length of the CDR3 is 12 residues. CDR3 coding DNA: TGCGCCAGCAGCTGGGGGGGAGATGAGCAGTTCTTC. Protein product: CASSWGGDEQFF.

There are a few counts of this clone. The J gene is TRBJ1-6, the V gene TRBV27; 11 bases line up with TRBD1. J lost 10 bases, V lost 8 bases, and 4 bases had no gene match. Germline assignment: CDR1 MNHEY and CDR2 SMNVEV (reference sequence). This CDR3 has 13 amino acids. The chain's CDR3 is CASGQGAGSPLHF. The CDR3, as DNA: TGTGCCAGCGGACAGGGGGCAGGGTCACCCCTCCACTTT.

Only a few counts were recorded for this clone. The chain couples TRBV7-3 to TRBJ1-1, with 7 bases lining up with TRBD1. The CDR3 spans 15 residues. The ends lost 2 bases at V and 0 bases at J; junction bases unmatched: 3. Germline V gene sequence: CDR1 SGHTA, CDR2 FQGTGA. The CDR3 sequence: CASSLGGQLNTEAFF. Here the CDR3 DNA reads TGTGCCAGCAGCTTAGGGGGACAGCTGAACACTGAAGCTTTCTTT.

V is TRBV5-1 and J is TRBJ2-3, with 7 bases aligning to TRBD2. The CDR3 length is 14 residues. CDR1 and CDR2 from the germline V gene are SGHRS and YFSETQ. Unmatched junction bases numbered 4, after V lost 4 bases and J lost 2 bases. The CDR3 DNA sequence: TGCGCCAGCAGCCTGGGGGGGACCACAGATACGCAGTATTTT. It codes for CASSLGGTTDTQYF.

This sequence joins TRBV29-1 and TRBJ2-1, with a weak D call TRBD1 (6 bases). This CDR3 is built from 13 residues. V shed 5 bases and J shed 4 bases, with 12 bases lying between them. Germline CDR1 is SQVTM and CDR2 is ANQGSEA. The CDR3 reads CSVLGAVYNEQFF. The CDR3 DNA reads as TGCAGCGTTCTGGGGGCCGTATACAATGAGCAGTTCTTC.

This chain uses TRBV29-1 with TRBJ1-4; TRBD1 is a possible D gene (5 bases). V was cut by 4 bases and J by 8 bases, with 14 bases left in between. The CDR3 spans 13 residues. Germline V gives CDR1 SQVTM, CDR2 ANQGSEA. The CDR3 nucleotides read TGCAGCGTTGGTACCGGGACGAAAGAAAAACTGTTTTTT. Translation gives CSVGTGTKEKLFF.

V usage is TRBV7-2 and J usage is TRBJ1-2; no firm D call. V was clipped by 0 bases and J by 3 bases, with 11 bases between them. Germline CDR1 reads SGHTA; CDR2 reads FQGNSA. This CDR3 region has 15 residues. CDR3 sequence: CASSLAQTGDYGYTF. The CDR3, as DNA: TGTGCCAGCAGCTTAGCCCAGACCGGGGACTATGGCTACACCTTC.

This clone has only a few counts. V is TRBV7-2 and J is TRBJ1-2, with no clear D. This CDR3 is built from 14 residues. In germline, CDR1 is SGHTA, CDR2 FQGNSA. With 0 bases removed from V and 5 bases from J, the gap between germline ends came to 10 bases. CDR3 DNA sequence: TGTGCCAGCAGCTTAGCGTGGGAGGGATATGGCTACACCTTC. Translating it yields CASSLAWEGYGYTF.

The V gene is TRBV15, the J gene TRBJ1-2, with 7 nucleotides matching TRBD1. J lost 0 bases, V lost 2 bases, and 3 bases had no gene match. CDR3 length: 15 amino acids. Germline CDR1 and CDR2: LNHNV and YYDKDF (reference sequence). CDR3 sequence: CATSRRQGANYGYTF. DNA for the CDR3: TGTGCCACCAGCAGAAGACAGGGTGCTAACTATGGCTACACCTTC. The full variable domain, rest sourced from reference TRBV15 and TRBJ1-2, is DAMVIQNPRYQVTQFGKPVTLSCSQTLNHNVMYWYQQKSSQAPKLLFHYYDKDFNNEADTPDNFQSRRPNTSFCFLDIRSPGLGDTAMYLCATSRRQGANYGYTFGSGTRLTVV.

The chain joins TRBV2 to TRBJ2-1, with TRBD2 as a possible D gene (6 bases). This CDR3 contains 14 residues. V lost 10 bases and J lost 1, with 14 bases in between. Per germline, CDR1 SNHLY and CDR2 FYNNEI. CDR3 in DNA: TGTGCCACCTCCGGGAGTGAGTCCTACAATGAGCAGTTCTTC. It translates to CATSGSESYNEQFF.

This rearrangement joins TRBV5-1 to TRBJ2-2; D uncertain. The CDR3 runs 14 residues. Germline loops: CDR1 SGHRS, CDR2 YFSETQ. Trimming took 2 bases from V and 4 from J, leaving 9 bases between them. The CDR3 sequence is CASSFIYGTGELFF. The CDR3 coding sequence is TGCGCCAGCAGCTTTATTTATGGCACCGGGGAGCTGTTTTTT.